This TCR beta chain was retrieved from a study of cytomegalovirus exposure and HLA in healthy donors. Notes on the study in general: TCR beta chains numbering some 160 were designated cytomegalovirus-associated. A classifier reportedly called cytomegalovirus status with high sensitivity and specificity. Other equally common chains were less clonally expanded than HLA-associated TCR beta chains, a later analysis showed. Donors belonging to an Asian-associated ancestry cluster reportedly showed fewer N-insertions in productive TCRs than the approximately 680-donor mean, according to what a later analysis found.

In the PCR, 60 Vbeta and 13 Jbeta primers were used. The table came from immunoSEQ multiplex PCR; TCRdb's copy has only in-frame clones and leaves some out. The repertoire holds about 130,000 clones, with approximately 81% as singletons. To note about this clone: As yet, its antigen is unknown.

The CDR3 is 14 residues long. Germline V gives CDR1 SGHNT, CDR2 YYREEE (reference sequence). The V gene lost 3 bases and the J gene lost 2 bases, with 9 bases spanning the gap. The sequenced sample was PBMCs. This sequence originates from a man between 18 and 29 years old in good health and CMV-seronegative. The chain combines TRBV5-4 with TRBJ2-4; possible D gene TRBD1, 5 bases. The CDR3 nucleotides are TGTGCCAGCAGCTACCAGGGAACCAAAAACATTCAGTACTTC. Amino acid sequence: CASSYQGTKNIQYF. Looking up the rest from reference TRBV5-4 and TRBJ2-4 gives the full variable domain: ETGVTQSPTHLIKTRGQQVTLRCSSQSGHNTVSWYQQALGQGPQFIFQYYREEENGRGNFPPRFSGLQFPNYSSELNVNALELDDSALYLCASSYQGTKNIQYFGAGTRLSVL.